These 30 T cell receptor beta chains were all obtained from the same sample, sequenced in a study of blood T cell repertoires in COVID-19. Repertoires were generated with immunoSEQ multiplex PCR, while TCRdb's copy carries only in-frame clones and drops some. Among some 250,000 clones, approximately 83% were seen once, and the ten largest hold approximately 2%. What was sequenced was PBMCs or T cells enriched from blood (not recorded which). All receptors derive from a woman in her forties or fifties who had recovered from COVID-19.

V is TRBV7-9 and J is TRBJ2-5; 8 bases are a match to TRBD2. This CDR3 comprises 14 residues. Germline assignment: CDR1 SEHNR and CDR2 FQNEAQ (reference sequence). The V gene end was trimmed by 3 bases and the J gene end by 1 base; junction bases not matched to a gene: 1. CDR3 loop: CASSFAGGQETQYF. CDR3 bases: TGTGCCAGCAGCTTCGCGGGGGGCCAAGAGACCCAGTACTTC.

This chain links TRBV18 with TRBJ2-7; 11 nucleotides line up with TRBD1. Germline CDR1 is KGHSH and CDR2 is LQKENI. This CDR3 is built from 14 residues. Trimming cost V 1 base and J 6 bases; bases outside gene matches: 2. DNA of the CDR3: TGTGCCAGCTCACCACGGACAGGGGGCAGCGAGCAGTACTTC. Its translation is CASSPRTGGSEQYF.

CDR3 bases: TGTGCCAGCAGTCCGACTAGCGGGAGGGCCATCGATGAGCAGTTCTTC. Translated, it gives CASSPTSGRAIDEQFF. V gene TRBV28 combines with J gene TRBJ2-1; TRBD2 agrees at 14 bases. V was clipped by 5 bases and J by 8 bases; unmatched bases: 8. Germline V CDR1 and CDR2: MDHEN, SYDVKM. CDR3 length: 16 residues.

This clone turned up a few times. The chain couples TRBV2 to TRBJ2-1; no clear D. Trimming cost V 7 bases and J 6 bases, with 16 bases left between them. The germline gives CDR1 SNHLY, CDR2 FYNNEI. This CDR3 is built from 14 residues. The CDR3 region has the DNA TGTGCCAGCAACGAGTATAGGTCAGGCAATGAGCAGTTCTTC. As protein: CASNEYRSGNEQFF.

This clone has just one count. The chain combines TRBV28 with TRBJ1-2; the D gene is possibly TRBD1 (5 bases). V was pared by 2 bases and J by 6 bases, with 16 bases between. Germline lookup yields CDR1 MDHEN and CDR2 SYDVKM. This CDR3 has 15 amino acids. CDR3 bases: TGTGCCAGCAGTTTAAGGCGCCTAGGACACGATGGCTACACCTTC. Translation gives CASSLRRLGHDGYTF.

The chain joins TRBV7-6 to TRBJ2-7; 12 bases align to TRBD2. With 5 bases clipped from V and 2 bases from J, the junction kept 4 bases outside the gene matches. The CDR3 loop spans 15 amino acids. Germline V gene lookup returns CDR1 SGHVS and CDR2 FNYEAQ. The chain's CDR3 is CASSIGLAGPYEQYF. The CDR3 DNA reads as TGTGCCAGCAGCATCGGACTAGCGGGGCCCTACGAGCAGTACTTC.

The CDR3, as DNA: TGTGCCAGCACGGACAGTCATAATTCACCCCTCCACTTT. It encodes CASTDSHNSPLHF. The chain employs TRBV9 and TRBJ1-6, with D possibly matching TRBD1 (6 bases). Germline-derived CDR1 and CDR2 are SGDLS and YYNGEE. The V end lost 6 bases, the J end lost 5 bases, and 9 bases lay between the germline ends. The CDR3 covers 13 residues.

V usage is TRBV28 and J usage is TRBJ2-3; 7 bases align to TRBD2. V lost 1 base and J lost 0; bases outside the gene matches: 1. The CDR3 extends over 15 amino acids. Germline CDR1 is MDHEN and CDR2 is SYDVKM. CDR3 DNA: TGTGCCAGCAGTTTATCTAGCGGAAGCACAGATACGCAGTATTTT. Translating it yields CASSLSSGSTDTQYF. Together with reference TRBV28 and TRBJ2-3, the CDR3 gives the full variable domain: DVKVTQSSRYLVKRTGEKVFLECVQDMDHENMFWYRQDPGLGLRLIYFSYDVKMKEKGDIPEGYSVSREKKERFSLILESASTNQTSMYLCASSLSSGSTDTQYFGPGTRLTVL.

This rearrangement joins TRBV24-1 to TRBJ2-2; 14 nucleotides match TRBD2. V shed 5 bases, J shed 6 bases, and the junction held 13 bases outside the gene matches. The CDR3 runs 19 residues. Germline V lookup: CDR1 KGHDR, CDR2 SFDVKD. CDR3 amino acids: CATSGARLAGGPVSGELFF. As DNA, the CDR3 is TGTGCCACCAGTGGGGCAAGACTAGCGGGAGGGCCAGTTTCCGGGGAGCTGTTTTTT.

The chain combines TRBV28 with TRBJ2-2, with a weak D call TRBD2 (6 bases). CDR1 MDHEN and CDR2 SYDVKM come from the germline V gene. This CDR3 region has 16 residues. Trimming shortened V by 7 bases and J by 3 bases, and 18 bases separated the two germline ends. The CDR3 spells CASKKSGAYYTGELFF. CDR3 nucleotides: TGTGCCAGCAAGAAGTCGGGAGCGTATTACACCGGGGAGCTGTTTTTT.

This clone was observed once. J is TRBJ1-2 and V is TRBV6-5, with TRBD1 matching 9 bases. The CDR3 totals 13 residues. The germline V gene encodes CDR1 MNHEY and CDR2 SVGAGI. V lost 6 bases to trimming and J lost 8 bases; unmatched junction nucleotides: 7. The CDR3 DNA is TGTGCCAGCAGCCAACAGGGGGCAGGGGGCTACACCTTC. Residues: CASSQQGAGGYTF.

This chain links TRBV15 with TRBJ2-3; D unresolved. The CDR3 is made up of 12 amino acids. The germline V gene encodes CDR1 LNHNV and CDR2 YYDKDF (reference sequence). Trimming shortened V by 0 bases and J by 6 bases, and 4 bases separated the two germline ends. The CDR3 sequence is CATSRDSDTQYF. DNA of the CDR3: TGTGCCACCAGCAGAGACTCCGATACGCAGTATTTT.

The J gene is TRBJ1-2, the V gene TRBV18, with TRBD1 matching 8 bases. The V and J ends lost 3 bases and 3 bases, in that order; junction bases with no gene match: 9. This CDR3 has 16 residues. Germline V gene lookup returns CDR1 KGHSH and CDR2 LQKENI. The CDR3 DNA reads TGTGCCAGCTCACCTTTCAGCCAGGGGGCTGACTATGGCTACACCTTC. This encodes CASSPFSQGADYGYTF.

The rearrangement joins TRBV7-6 to TRBJ2-7, with a tentative D call TRBD1 (6 bases). CDR1 is SGHVS, CDR2 FNYEAQ, per germline. The V end lost 1 base, the J end lost 4 bases, and 14 bases lay between the germline ends. The CDR3 runs to 15 residues. The CDR3 region has the DNA TGTGCCAGCAGCTTAGAGGCCCAGGGGAATTACGAGCAGTACTTC. Its protein product is CASSLEAQGNYEQYF.

This sequence joins TRBV7-9 and TRBJ1-6; no definite D call. This CDR3 has 14 residues. Germline V gene lookup returns CDR1 SEHNR and CDR2 FQNEAQ (reference sequence). Trimming took 5 bases from V and 5 from J, leaving 10 bases between them. The CDR3 coding sequence is TGTGCCAGCAGCCCTACCTCGGATAATTCACCCCTCCACTTT. This sequence encodes CASSPTSDNSPLHF. Using reference TRBV7-9 and TRBJ1-6 for the parts outside the CDR3, the full variable domain is DTGVSQNPRHKITKRGQNVTFRCDPISEHNRLYWYRQTLGQGPEFLTYFQNEAQLEKSRLLSDRFSAERPKGSFSTLEIQRTEQGDSAMYLCASSPTSDNSPLHFGNGTRLTVT.

The rearrangement links TRBV28 to TRBJ2-3, with 8 bases lining up with TRBD2. The J segment lost 10 bases and the V segment lost 5 bases, leaving 5 bases of the junction unmatched. The germline V gene has CDR1 MDHEN and CDR2 SYDVKM. This CDR3 spans 12 amino acids. CDR3 coding DNA: TGTGCCAGCAGTCCCCCGGGGGGGCCGCAGTATTTT. Its translation is CASSPPGGPQYF.

The chain combines TRBV18 with TRBJ2-3; 8 bases fit TRBD2. Germline CDR1 and CDR2: KGHSH and LQKENI. J was trimmed by 2 bases and V by 3 bases; bases with no gene match: 10. The CDR3 loop spans 17 amino acids. CDR3 coding DNA: TGTGCCAGCTCACCCCTCAGACGGACTAGCTCCACAGATACGCAGTATTTT. Translating it yields CASSPLRRTSSTDTQYF. The complete variable domain, with remaining parts taken from reference TRBV18 and TRBJ2-3, reads NAGVMQNPRHLVRRRGQEARLRCSPMKGHSHVYWYRQLPEEGLKFMVYLQKENIIDESGMPKERFSAEFPKEGPSILRIQQVVRGDSAAYFCASSPLRRTSSTDTQYFGPGTRLTVL.

This clone was seen once. J is TRBJ1-2 and V is TRBV6-5; 12 positions agree with TRBD1. The CDR3 covers 14 residues. Unmatched junction bases numbered 4, after V lost 3 bases and J lost 8 bases. The germline CDR1 and CDR2 sequences are MNHEY and SVGAGI. The CDR3 region is CASSYGDRGRGYTF. For the CDR3, the DNA is TGTGCCAGCAGTTATGGGGACAGGGGGCGAGGCTACACCTTC.

The chain carries TRBV4-1 and TRBJ2-7, with TRBD2 matching over 12 bases. The CDR3 has 15 amino acids. Germline values: CDR1 MGHRA, CDR2 YSYEKL. Trimming cost V 3 bases and J 2 bases; bases outside gene matches: 2. CDR3 protein: CASSHRLAGAYEQYF. The CDR3 bases are TGCGCCAGCAGCCACAGACTAGCGGGGGCCTACGAGCAGTACTTC.

This rearrangement joins TRBV19 to TRBJ1-1, with D possibly being TRBD1 (5 bases). The germline gives CDR1 LNHDA, CDR2 SQIVND (reference sequence). The CDR3 runs 13 residues. Trimming cost V 3 bases and J 1 base, with 6 bases left between them. CDR3: CASSMGGNTEAFF. The CDR3 nucleotides read TGTGCCAGTAGTATGGGGGGGAACACTGAAGCTTTCTTT.

CDR3 sequence: CASRRRGGDQPQHF. The CDR3 DNA reads as TGTGCCAGCAGGAGACGGGGAGGTGATCAGCCCCAGCATTTT. The chain couples TRBV5-6 to TRBJ1-5, with D unclear. V was clipped by 5 bases and J by 5 bases, with 14 bases between them. In germline, CDR1 is SGHDT, CDR2 YYEEEE. The CDR3 spans 14 residues.

The rearrangement joins TRBV28 to TRBJ2-7; TRBD2 aligns across 7 bases. Germline V gene sequence: CDR1 MDHEN, CDR2 SYDVKM. V lost 4 bases, J lost 7 bases, and 10 bases stayed unmatched. This CDR3 is built from 14 residues. CDR3 in DNA: TGTGCCAGCAGTTCAACAAGGGAGGGCGGGGAGCAGTACTTC. Protein sequence: CASSSTREGGEQYF.

This chain joins TRBV27 and TRBJ2-7; 9 bases fit TRBD2. The J segment lost 6 bases and the V segment lost 6 bases, leaving 6 bases of the junction unmatched. Germline V gene lookup returns CDR1 MNHEY and CDR2 SMNVEV (reference sequence). This CDR3 has 13 amino acids. The CDR3 sequence: CASRLAGSGEQYF. The CDR3 nucleotides read TGTGCCAGCAGACTAGCGGGTTCTGGCGAGCAGTACTTC.

The chain is built from TRBV28 and TRBJ2-6; TRBD1 agrees at 8 bases. V lost 4 bases to trimming and J lost 0 bases; unmatched junction nucleotides: 8. Germline V gene data show CDR1 as MDHEN and CDR2 as SYDVKM. The CDR3 loop spans 18 amino acids. The CDR3 bases are TGTGCCAGCAGTTCCTCCGACAGGGGAAGCTCTGGGGCCAACGTCCTGACTTTC. It codes for CASSSSDRGSSGANVLTF. Looking up the rest from reference TRBV28 and TRBJ2-6 gives the full variable domain: DVKVTQSSRYLVKRTGEKVFLECVQDMDHENMFWYRQDPGLGLRLIYFSYDVKMKEKGDIPEGYSVSREKKERFSLILESASTNQTSMYLCASSSSDRGSSGANVLTFGAGSRLTVL.

The V and J genes are TRBV27 and TRBJ2-5, with TRBD1 identical over 8 bases. The CDR3 is made up of 15 amino acids. The ends lost 4 bases at V and 0 bases at J; junction bases unmatched: 4. Germline values: CDR1 MNHEY, CDR2 SMNVEV (reference sequence). The CDR3 DNA is TGTGCCAGCAGTTGGGGGACAGGCTACCAAGAGACCCAGTACTTC. It encodes CASSWGTGYQETQYF.

The V and J genes are TRBV5-4 and TRBJ2-1; tentative D call: TRBD1 (6 bases). The CDR3 runs to 15 residues. Germline assignment: CDR1 SGHNT and CDR2 YYREEE (reference sequence). V lost 1 base and J 2 bases, leaving 10 bases between the germline ends. The DNA of the CDR3 is TGTGCCAGCAGCTTGACGACAGGAACCTACAATGAGCAGTTCTTC. This encodes CASSLTTGTYNEQFF.

The chain combines TRBV5-1 with TRBJ2-1; 9 bases map to TRBD2. The CDR3 has 16 residues. Trimming took 0 bases from V and 9 from J; bases not matched to a gene: 10. Germline V CDR1 and CDR2: SGHRS, YFSETQ. The CDR3 region is CASSLEAGGSFTEQFF. The CDR3 coding sequence is TGCGCCAGCAGCTTGGAGGCGGGAGGGTCTTTCACTGAGCAGTTCTTC.

The V gene is TRBV7-9, the J gene TRBJ2-2, with D possibly being TRBD1 (5 bases). V was trimmed by 0 bases and J by 5 bases, leaving 10 bases between them. This CDR3 spans 15 amino acids. Germline CDR1 SEHNR, CDR2 FQNEAQ (reference sequence). The chain's CDR3 is CASSLAVRETGELFF. In DNA, the CDR3 is TGTGCCAGCAGCTTAGCCGTCAGGGAAACCGGGGAGCTGTTTTTT.

J is TRBJ1-1 and V is TRBV11-2, with D perhaps TRBD1 (5 bases). V lost 0 bases and J 4 bases, leaving 15 bases between the germline ends. Germline assignment: CDR1 SGHAT and CDR2 FQNNGV. The CDR3 is 16 residues long. DNA for the CDR3: TGTGCCAGCAGCTTAGAGGCGGGGACGGGGTTCACTGAAGCTTTCTTT. Translation gives CASSLEAGTGFTEAFF.

CDR3 protein: CASNSGGEQYYGYTF. The CDR3, as DNA: TGTGCCAGCAATTCGGGGGGCGAGCAGTACTATGGCTACACCTTC. The chain couples TRBV28 to TRBJ1-2; D possibly corresponds to TRBD1 (6 bases). The CDR3 runs 15 residues. The V end was cut by 7 bases, the J end by 3 bases, with 18 bases between. Germline V lookup: CDR1 MDHEN, CDR2 SYDVKM.